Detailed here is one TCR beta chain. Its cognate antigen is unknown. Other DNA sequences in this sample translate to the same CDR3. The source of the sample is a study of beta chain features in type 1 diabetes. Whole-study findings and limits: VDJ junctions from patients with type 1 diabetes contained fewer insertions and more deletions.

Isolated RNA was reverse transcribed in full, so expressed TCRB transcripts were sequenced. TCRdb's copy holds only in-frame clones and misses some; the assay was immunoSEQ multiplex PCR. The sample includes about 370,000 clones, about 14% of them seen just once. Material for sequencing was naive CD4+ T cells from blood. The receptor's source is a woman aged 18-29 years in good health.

For the CDR3, the DNA is TGTGCCAGCAGTTTATTCGGTTATGGCTACACCTTC. It translates to CASSLFGYGYTF. The V gene is TRBV28, the J gene TRBJ1-2; D is unresolved. V lost 1 base, J lost 5 bases, and 5 bases lay in between. The V gene's germline CDR1 is MDHEN and CDR2 SYDVKM. The CDR3 has 12 amino acids.